A selection of T cell receptor beta chains follows, all from one sample in a study of blood T cells in healthy people across ages. In TCRdb, the 5' RACE reads were re-called with MiXCR into one record per CDR3 protein. The table includes 980,000 or so distinct CDR3 sequences, approximately 49% detected once. What was sequenced was blood. These receptors all come from a man in his thirties or forties in good health. The CDR3 runs from the conserved cysteine through the conserved F or W. Each record gives: V gene, D gene, J gene, clone size, CDR3 protein, CDR3 DNA. D genes are given only for firm matches. For some rows the clone size is stated as once, few or many, or as a class when expanded; others skip it.

>TRBV7-2|TRBD2|TRBJ2-1|.
CASSLAVPLGLAGGVYDEQFF
TGTGCCAGCAGCTTAGCCGTCCCCTTAGGGTTAGCGGGGGGGGTGTACGATGAGCAGTTCTTC
>TRBV6-1|.|TRBJ2-7|few
CASSEASGATIYEQYF
TGTGCCAGCAGTGAAGCGTCAGGGGCGACTATCTACGAGCAGTACTTC
>TRBV6-4|.|TRBJ2-2|once
CTSSGGPEPGELFF
TGTACCAGCAGCGGTGGCCCGGAGCCCGGGGAGCTGTTTTTT
>TRBV5-1|TRBD2|TRBJ2-5|few
CASRTGTSLETQYF
TGCGCCAGCAGGACCGGGACTAGTCTGGAGACCCAGTACTTC
>TRBV14|.|TRBJ2-3|.
CASSPWRTQYF
TGTGCCAGCAGCCCTTGGCGTACGCAGTATTTT
>TRBV12-3/TRBV12-4|.|TRBJ1-4|few
CATSLIRTDNEKLFF
TGTGCCACCTCTTTGATCCGGACGGATAATGAAAAACTGTTTTTT
>TRBV28|.|TRBJ2-1|.
CASRGKNNEQFF
TGTGCCAGCAGAGGTAAAAACAATGAGCAGTTCTTC
>TRBV10-3|.|TRBJ2-1|.
CAISESNSAGLPRWQFF
TGTGCCATCAGTGAGTCAAACTCGGCCGGACTGCCTCGGTGGCAGTTCTTC
>TRBV7-9|.|TRBJ1-5|.
CASSSNLGNQSQHF
TGTGCCAGCAGCTCGAACCTCGGCAATCAGTCCCAGCATTTT
>TRBV5-1|.|TRBJ1-2|.
CASSNNRVDYGYTF
TGCGCCAGCAGCAACAACAGGGTCGACTATGGCTACACCTTC
>TRBV7-2|.|TRBJ2-7|.
CASSLMTGWNEQYF
TGTGCCAGCAGCTTAATGACAGGCTGGAACGAGCAGTACTTC
>TRBV27|.|TRBJ2-1|.
CASSFAGTYNEQFF
TGTGCCAGCAGTTTCGCAGGGACCTACAATGAGCAGTTCTTC
>TRBV4-1|.|TRBJ2-7|.
CASSRDRGRATYEQYF
TGCGCCAGCAGCCGAGATCGTGGCAGGGCTACCTACGAGCAGTACTTC
>TRBV9|.|TRBJ2-7|.
CASRRKRSPYEQYF
TGTGCCAGCAGAAGAAAGCGGAGCCCCTACGAGCAGTACTTC
>TRBV7-2|.|TRBJ1-5|.
CASSLGEVRQPQHF
TGTGCCAGCAGCTTGGGAGAGGTTAGGCAGCCCCAGCATTTT
>TRBV13|TRBD2|TRBJ2-7|few
CASSLPYSGGAHEQYF
TGTGCCAGCAGCTTACCCTATAGCGGGGGGGCGCACGAGCAGTACTTC
>TRBV27|.|TRBJ2-3|few
CASSFRGVDTQYF
TGTGCCAGCAGTTTTAGGGGGGTAGATACGCAGTATTTT
>TRBV9|.|TRBJ2-3|.
CASSVRGDTQYF
TGTGCCAGCTCGGTTCGCGGGGATACGCAGTATTTT
>TRBV5-1|TRBD2|TRBJ2-3|once
CASVTSGELTDTQYF
TGCGCCAGCGTAACGAGCGGGGAACTCACAGATACGCAGTATTTT
>TRBV7-9|.|TRBJ2-5|.
CASSLVPDEAQYF
TGTGCCAGCAGCTTAGTGCCGGATGAGGCCCAGTACTTC
>TRBV5-1|.|TRBJ2-3|.
CASSLDGGFSTDTQYF
TGCGCCAGCAGCTTGGACGGGGGCTTTAGCACAGATACGCAGTATTTT
>TRBV20-1|.|TRBJ1-5|.
CSARDPYSNQPQHF
TGCAGTGCTCGGGACCCGTATAGCAATCAGCCCCAGCATTTT
>TRBV29-1|.|TRBJ1-2|.
CSVGPRLSPHYGYTF
TGCAGCGTTGGTCCTAGACTAAGCCCTCATTATGGCTACACCTTC
>TRBV6-2/TRBV6-3|.|TRBJ2-6|many
CASSYTASGANVLTF
TGTGCCAGCAGTTATACAGCCTCTGGGGCCAACGTCCTGACTTTC
>TRBV12-3/TRBV12-4|.|TRBJ2-3|.
CASSGRRGRVGTDTQYF
TGTGCCAGCAGCGGTCGTCGGGGGAGAGTGGGCACAGATACGCAGTATTTT
>TRBV7-3|.|TRBJ2-1|.
CASSLNEGEQFF
TGTGCCAGCAGCTTAAATGAGGGGGAGCAGTTCTTC
>TRBV3-1|.|TRBJ1-5|.
CASSQGGTNRQPQHF
TGTGCCAGCAGCCAAGGAGGGACGAATCGTCAGCCCCAGCATTTT
>TRBV7-9|.|TRBJ2-7|few
CASSFMGMDNQYF
TGTGCCAGCAGCTTCATGGGGATGGACAACCAGTACTTC
>TRBV6-1|.|TRBJ2-7|.
CATPVRDSFTYEQYF
TGTGCCACCCCAGTGAGAGACAGTTTTACCTACGAGCAGTACTTC
>TRBV12-3/TRBV12-4|TRBD2|TRBJ2-1|few
CASSFRGGILNEQFF
TGTGCCAGCAGTTTTCGCGGGGGGATTCTCAATGAGCAGTTCTTC
>TRBV4-2|.|TRBJ1-1|few
CASSPPEANTEAFF
TGTGCCAGCAGCCCGCCTGAGGCGAACACTGAAGCTTTCTTT
>TRBV6-1|.|TRBJ1-5|.
CASRGSGGSNQPQHF
TGTGCCAGCAGGGGGTCGGGGGGCAGCAATCAGCCCCAGCATTTT
>TRBV20-1|.|TRBJ1-4|.
CSASDQQVLREKLFF
TGCAGTGCTAGTGACCAGCAGGTCCTACGGGAAAAACTGTTTTTT
>TRBV27|TRBD1|TRBJ2-7|.
CASSHRGIAAEQYF
TGTGCCAGCAGCCACAGGGGGATTGCGGCTGAGCAGTACTTC
>TRBV6-4|.|TRBJ2-3|.
CASSYGGATDTQYF
TGTGCCAGCAGTTACGGGGGTGCCACAGATACGCAGTATTTT
>TRBV5-1|TRBD1|TRBJ1-1|.
CASTSSTGENTEAFF
TGCGCCAGCACTTCCTCGACAGGGGAGAACACTGAAGCTTTCTTT
>TRBV6-2/TRBV6-3|.|TRBJ2-1|once
CVSTSRGESSYNEQFF
TGTGTCAGCACTTCCCGCGGGGAGAGCTCCTACAATGAGCAGTTCTTC
>TRBV4-3|.|TRBJ2-1|.
CASSQETRDSSWNEQFF
TGCGCCAGCAGCCAGGAAACCCGGGACTCGAGCTGGAATGAGCAGTTCTTC
>TRBV4-1|TRBD2|TRBJ2-7|.
CASSQDPGLPYEQYF
TGCGCCAGCAGCCAAGACCCGGGACTACCCTACGAGCAGTACTTC
>TRBV6-2/TRBV6-3|.|TRBJ2-3|once
CASTGTDTRYF
TGTGCCAGCACGGGCACAGATACGCGGTATTTT
>TRBV9|.|TRBJ2-3|.
CASSVVQGWGTDTQYF
TGTGCCAGCAGCGTAGTTCAAGGATGGGGCACAGATACGCAGTATTTT
>TRBV4-1|.|TRBJ2-1|few
CASSRNQGGNEQFF
TGCGCCAGCAGCCGCAACCAGGGAGGCAATGAGCAGTTCTTC
>TRBV5-1|.|TRBJ2-1|few
CASSVAEMGEQFF
TGCGCCAGCAGCGTGGCGGAAATGGGTGAGCAGTTCTTC
>TRBV12-3/TRBV12-4|TRBD1|TRBJ1-2|.
CASSWAGGYGYTF
TGTGCCAGCAGTTGGGCAGGGGGCTATGGCTACACCTTC
>TRBV20-1|TRBD2|TRBJ2-7|few
CSASSGTSPIYEQYF
TGCAGTGCTAGTTCCGGGACTAGCCCTATCTACGAGCAGTACTTC
>TRBV9|TRBD1|TRBJ2-3|few
CASSVGGQGLSVLYF
TGTGCCAGCAGCGTAGGGGGACAGGGTTTAAGTGTACTGTATTTT
>TRBV28|TRBD2|TRBJ2-3|once
CASSLRGLTQYF
TGTGCCAGCAGTTTGAGGGGACTAACGCAGTATTTT
>TRBV5-1|TRBD1|TRBJ2-2|.
CASSLPTGQTTGELFF
TGCGCCAGCAGCCTCCCTACGGGACAGACCACCGGGGAGCTGTTTTTT